The clone carrying this T cell receptor beta chain was seen once. As yet, its antigen is unknown. Blood was obtained at the first hyperthyroidism diagnosis, which preceded any ophthalmopathy symptoms. This specimen comes from a study of T cells in Graves' hyperthyroidism and ophthalmopathy. General study results and limits: In the blood, most expanded thyroid clonotypes above 0.001 appeared as well.

This CDR3 is built from 16 residues. V shed 4 bases and J 8 bases; nucleotides not matched to a gene: 7. Researchers took RNA transcripts and amplified the TCR beta CDR3 regions from them. The primer set for the first-round RT-PCR of the TCR CDR3 was HTBI. TCRdb redid the calling of the multiplex PCR reads with MiXCR, one entry per CDR3 protein. The table records more than 300,000 distinct CDR3 sequences, 15% to 20% of them present only once. The sequencing sample was made of blood. The chain carries TRBV12-3 or TRBV12-4 and TRBJ2-2; 13 nucleotides match TRBD2. The clonotype was recovered from a woman aged 25 to 39 with Graves' hyperthyroidism that later progressed to Graves' ophthalmopathy. Written as DNA, the CDR3 is TGTGCCAGCAGTTCCCCGGGACTAGCGGGATATGGGGAGCTGTTTTTT. This codes for CASSSPGLAGYGELFF.